These 25 T cell receptor beta chains originate from one sample sequenced in a study of T cell repertoires in cytomegalovirus infection. Their cognate antigens are unknown. A single record per CDR3 protein comes from TCRdb applying MiXCR to the reads. Counted here are some 800,000 distinct CDR3 sequences, 30% to 35% occurring once; the ten biggest clones make up roughly 12%. The source material was cultured CD8+ T cells from PBMCs, sampled from culture after CMV antigen stimulation. Receptors were obtained from a human donor in good health (CMV status not recorded). Some clones in this sample may be carry-over from other donors' samples.

This clonotype was found a few times. This sequence joins TRBV14 and TRBJ2-3; D is unclear. The CDR3 is 14 residues long. CDR1 is SGHDN and CDR2 is FVKESK in the germline V gene. Trimming stripped 3 bases from V and 2 bases from J, with 9 bases between. CDR3 residues: CASSHPQNTDTQYF. The CDR3 bases are TGTGCCAGCAGCCACCCACAGAACACAGATACGCAGTATTTT.

The chain carries TRBV12-3 or TRBV12-4 and TRBJ1-1; D remains ambiguous. The CDR3 length is 14 residues. The V end lost 7 bases, the J end lost 4 bases, and 16 bases lay between the germline ends. The CDR3 nucleotides read TGTGCCAGCATCCCTTTCGGAGGGCTCACTGAAGCTTTCTTT. Protein product: CASIPFGGLTEAFF.

This clonotype was observed a handful of times. This chain's CDR3 is CASSAPPGPPGYGYTF. DNA of the CDR3: TGTGCCAGCAGCGCCCCCCCGGGACCCCCGGGCTATGGCTACACCTTC. The chain carries TRBV12-3 or TRBV12-4 and TRBJ1-2; perhaps TRBD1 as D (5 bases). With 6 bases removed from V and 4 bases from J, the gap between germline ends came to 21 bases. CDR3 size: 16 residues.

This clonotype has ten or more counts. V usage is TRBV7-2 and J usage is TRBJ2-5; D perhaps matches TRBD1 (6 bases). This CDR3 region has 15 residues. V was shortened by 2 bases and J by 0 bases, with 10 bases between the two germline ends. CDR1 and CDR2 from the germline V gene are SGHTA and FQGNSA. The CDR3 nucleotides read TGTGCCAGCAGCTTAACAGGGTGGGACCAAGAGACCCAGTACTTC. Translating gives CASSLTGWDQETQYF.

Only a few counts were recorded for this clonotype. The chain is built from TRBV2 and TRBJ2-2; 10 nucleotides align to TRBD1. The CDR3 has 18 amino acids. V was clipped by 2 bases and J by 1 base; unmatched bases: 7. Germline CDR1 and CDR2: SNHLY and FYNNEI. The CDR3 DNA follows: TGTGCCAGCAGTGAAAGGGATGGGACAGGGGAGAACACCGGGGAGCTGTTTTTT. Encoded protein: CASSERDGTGENTGELFF.

In its sample, this clonotype was seen a few times. The rearrangement uses TRBV5-5 and TRBJ1-1; D not certain. The CDR3 covers 17 residues. The ends were cut back, 6 bases at V and 4 bases at J, with 25 bases in the middle. Looked up from germline, CDR1 is SGHKS and CDR2 is YYEKEE (reference sequence). CDR3 residues: CASTSPATAYSLTEAFF. For the CDR3, the DNA is TGTGCCAGCACCTCCCCGGCGACGGCCTACTCCCTCACTGAAGCTTTCTTT.

This clonotype has a handful of counts. CDR3 loop: CASSSRDRDNEKLFF. The CDR3, as DNA: TGTGCCAGCAGTTCCCGGGACAGGGATAATGAAAAACTGTTTTTT. The chain recombines TRBV27 with TRBJ1-4, with 9 bases matching TRBD1. Germline trimming cut 4 bases from V and 4 bases from J; bases unmatched to any gene: 4. Germline CDR1 reads MNHEY; CDR2 reads SMNVEV (reference sequence). This CDR3 is built from 15 residues.

This clonotype was observed at least ten times. The chain couples TRBV6-1 to TRBJ1-1; maybe TRBD1 (6 bases). Germline CDR1 reads MNHNS; CDR2 reads SASEGT. This CDR3 spans 12 amino acids. V lost 5 bases, J lost 5 bases, and 9 bases lay in between. As DNA, the CDR3 is TGTGCCAGCAGTTCCGGGACAACTGAAGCTTTCTTT. This translates into CASSSGTTEAFF.

This clonotype was picked up many times. The J gene is TRBJ1-4, the V gene TRBV7-6, with D possibly being TRBD1 (5 bases). The V end was cut by 4 bases, the J end by 4 bases, with 10 bases between. Germline V gives CDR1 SGHVS, CDR2 FNYEAQ. This CDR3 contains 14 residues. The CDR3 DNA reads TGTGCCAGCAGCTCCCTGGGGCTTAATGAAAAACTGTTTTTT. Its translation is CASSSLGLNEKLFF.

The chain carries TRBV15 and TRBJ2-4; 8 nucleotides match TRBD1. In germline, CDR1 is LNHNV, CDR2 YYDKDF (reference sequence). The junction had 6 bases not matched to a gene; V was cut back by 0 bases and J by 8 bases. The CDR3 totals 15 residues. The CDR3 DNA sequence: TGTGCCACCAGCAGAGAGATAGGACAGGGAGACATTCAGTACTTC. Encoded protein: CATSREIGQGDIQYF.

The CDR3 sequence is CASSEYPGETQYF. The CDR3 coding sequence is TGTGCCAGCAGTGAATACCCAGGGGAGACCCAGTACTTC. This chain links TRBV6-1 with TRBJ2-5; TRBD1 is a possible D gene (5 bases). This CDR3 has 13 residues. V lost 2 bases and J 5 bases, leaving 9 bases between the germline ends. The germline V gene has CDR1 MNHNS and CDR2 SASEGT.

This clonotype has more than one count but fewer than ten. The chain employs TRBV10-3 and TRBJ2-1, with D possibly called TRBD1 or TRBD2 (5 bases each). V was trimmed by 2 bases and J by 6 bases, leaving 14 bases between them. In germline, CDR1 is ENHRY, CDR2 SYGVKD. This CDR3 spans 15 amino acids. The CDR3 spells CAISEGTTSGNEQFF. The CDR3 DNA sequence: TGTGCCATCAGTGAGGGGACCACCTCCGGCAATGAGCAGTTCTTC.

CDR3 region: CASSLGWGTKTEAFF. CDR3 in DNA: TGTGCCAGCAGCTTAGGTTGGGGGACCAAAACTGAAGCTTTCTTT. The chain joins TRBV11-2 to TRBJ1-1; TRBD1 is a possible D gene (5 bases). This CDR3 spans 15 amino acids. The germline V gene has CDR1 SGHAT and CDR2 FQNNGV. V lost 1 base and J 5 bases, leaving 14 bases between the germline ends.

This clonotype was recorded a few times. The rearrangement joins TRBV4-2 to TRBJ1-5; the D gene is possibly TRBD1 (6 bases). Trimming shortened V by 8 bases and J by 1 base, and 15 bases separated the two germline ends. The CDR3 length is 15 residues. Germline CDR1 LGHNA, CDR2 YNFKEQ. CDR3 sequence (DNA): TGTGCCAGCCCCCTTAGGGGGTTCAGCAATCAGCCCCAGCATTTT. This gives the protein CASPLRGFSNQPQHF.

This clonotype was detected a few times. V is TRBV12-3 or TRBV12-4 and J is TRBJ1-5, with a tentative D call TRBD1 (5 bases). This CDR3 spans 14 amino acids. The V end lost 8 bases, the J end lost 1 base, and 12 bases lay between the germline ends. CDR3 amino acids: CASGLRGSNQPQHF. The CDR3 DNA sequence: TGTGCCAGCGGCCTCCGGGGGAGCAATCAGCCCCAGCATTTT.

This clonotype was recorded at least ten times. The chain carries TRBV7-8 and TRBJ2-2; no firm D call. This CDR3 spans 15 amino acids. V was trimmed by 1 base and J by 5 bases, leaving 11 bases between them. CDR1 is SGHVS, CDR2 FQNEAQ, per germline. The CDR3 DNA is TGTGCCAGCAGCTTAGTAGGCCGTAAGACCGGGGAGCTGTTTTTT. Residues: CASSLVGRKTGELFF. The entire variable domain, with the rest obtained from reference TRBV7-8 and TRBJ2-2, is as follows: GAGVSQSPRYKVAKRGQDVALRCDPISGHVSLFWYQQALGQGPEFLTYFQNEAQLDKSGLPSDRFFAERPEGSVSTLKIQRTQQEDSAVYLCASSLVGRKTGELFFGEGSRLTVL.

This rearrangement joins TRBV6-6 to TRBJ2-7, with D uncertain. CDR3 length equals 14 residues. Germline V gives CDR1 MNHNY, CDR2 SVGAGI (reference sequence). The CDR3 loop is CVSSYSVGSYEQYV. In DNA form, the CDR3 reads TGTGTCAGCAGTTACTCAGTCGGGTCCTACGAGCAGTACGTC.

This clonotype was detected only a few times. The V and J genes are TRBV5-4 and TRBJ2-2; TRBD2 matches 7 bases. V was clipped by 8 bases and J by 5 bases; unmatched bases: 3. The CDR3 has 12 residues. Germline assignment: CDR1 SGHNT and CDR2 YYREEE (reference sequence). The CDR3 DNA follows: TGTGCCAGGCATAGCGGGACCGGGGAGCTGTTTTTT. Encoded protein: CARHSGTGELFF.

This rearrangement joins TRBV28 to TRBJ2-2; D call uncertain. This CDR3 has 15 residues. Trimming shortened V by 5 bases and J by 7 bases, and 17 bases separated the two germline ends. CDR1 is MDHEN and CDR2 is SYDVKM in the germline V gene. In DNA, the CDR3 is TGTGCCAGCAGTCCGACCCCTCAGGCATACGGGGAGCTGTTTTTT. It translates to CASSPTPQAYGELFF.

The gene calls are TRBV12-3 or TRBV12-4 and TRBJ1-1; D is unresolved. CDR3 length: 14 residues. The V and J ends lost 3 bases and 3 bases respectively, with 11 bases between them. For the CDR3, the DNA is TGTGCCAGCAGTTTCTTTCCTCGAGACACTGAAGCTTTCTTT. As protein: CASSFFPRDTEAFF.

V is TRBV6-5 and J is TRBJ1-5; tentatively, D is TRBD1 (5 bases). Germline V gene data show CDR1 as MNHEY and CDR2 as SVGAGI. The V end lost 2 bases, the J end lost 6 bases, and 11 bases lay between the germline ends. The CDR3 has 14 amino acids. The CDR3 here is CASSYAGTGQPQHF. CDR3 in DNA: TGTGCCAGCAGTTACGCAGGGACCGGTCAGCCCCAGCATTTT.

This clonotype appeared a few times. The rearrangement uses TRBV20-1 and TRBJ1-2; the D gene is possibly TRBD1 (5 bases). This CDR3 has 14 amino acids. Germline V gives CDR1 DFQATT, CDR2 SNEGSKA (reference sequence). V shed 0 bases and J shed 2 bases, with 10 bases lying between them. The CDR3 protein is CSARDGGGNYGYTF. For the CDR3, the DNA is TGCAGTGCTAGAGATGGGGGAGGGAACTATGGCTACACCTTC.

Details on this clonotype: The DNA is left out, because the CDR3 cannot be placed on it with certainty; the CDR3 is given as TCRdb lists it. The J gene is TRBJ2-5, the V gene TRBV27; the table's D call TRBD1 went unverified against the DNA. The CDR3 numbers 18 amino acids, ends counted. Germline V gives CDR1 MNHEY, CDR2 SMNVEV (reference sequence). The CDR3 region is CASSFSFGPGAYQETQYF.

This clonotype came up a few times. J is TRBJ2-2 and V is TRBV6-5; no firm D call. The CDR3 is 14 residues long. CDR1 is MNHEY and CDR2 is SVGAGI in the germline V gene. Trimming stripped 2 bases from V and 6 bases from J, with 10 bases between. CDR3: CASSYGGPAGELFF. CDR3 nucleotides: TGTGCCAGCAGTTACGGCGGTCCAGCCGGGGAGCTGTTTTTT.

This sequence joins TRBV5-6 and TRBJ2-2; D not resolved. With 4 bases removed from V and 4 bases from J, the gap between germline ends came to 23 bases. The CDR3 contains 18 residues. Germline-derived CDR1 and CDR2 are SGHDT and YYEEEE. In DNA, the CDR3 is TGTGCCAGCAGCCGACTGTGGGGAAGGGCTCCGGTCACCGGGGAGCTGTTTTTT. Its protein is CASSRLWGRAPVTGELFF.